Presented here are 16 T cell receptor beta chains from one specimen sequenced in a study of CD8 T cells in ankylosing spondylitis. No antigens are known for them. Study-wide results and limits: Ankylosing spondylitis blood appeared to be characterized by a TCR beta motif of several highly homologous variants.

TCRdb processed the 5' RACE reads anew with MiXCR; each CDR3 protein has one entry. In the table there are under 550,000 distinct CDR3 sequences, 25% to 30% of which are singletons. The sequencing sample was made of blood, either unsorted or a sorted T cell fraction (not recorded which). Receptors originate from a male donor with ankylosing spondylitis.

There are a few counts of this clonotype. The chain recombines TRBV24-1 with TRBJ2-3; possibly TRBD1 or TRBD2 for D (5 bases each). Germline loops: CDR1 KGHDR, CDR2 SFDVKD. The CDR3 totals 15 residues. V was clipped by 1 base and J by 3 bases, with 10 bases between them. The CDR3 DNA sequence: TGTGCCACCAGTGATTTCTCGGGACCAACAGATACGCAGTATTTT. Its protein product is CATSDFSGPTDTQYF.

The chain recombines TRBV20-1 with TRBJ2-3, with D hard to call. Germline CDR1 reads DFQATT; CDR2 reads SNEGSKA (reference sequence). This CDR3 comprises 15 residues. Trimming removed 0 bases at V and 4 bases at J, with 14 bases between. The DNA of the CDR3 is TGCAGTGCTAGAGATTCACAGAGATCCGCAGATACGCAGTATTTT. Translated: CSARDSQRSADTQYF.

In its sample, this clonotype was seen many times. The rearrangement joins TRBV15 to TRBJ2-7, with D maybe TRBD2 (5 bases). The CDR3 loop spans 17 amino acids. The V gene lost 0 bases and the J gene lost 6 bases, with 21 bases spanning the gap. Germline CDR1 and CDR2: LNHNV and YYDKDF (reference sequence). Here the CDR3 DNA reads TGTGCCACCAGCAGAGAAGGAGGACGGACCACGGCGGGCGAGCAGTACTTC. It is translated as CATSREGGRTTAGEQYF.

This clonotype was counted only a few times. This rearrangement joins TRBV7-2 to TRBJ1-4, with TRBD1 as a possible D gene (5 bases). V was pared by 6 bases and J by 8 bases, with 13 bases between. The CDR3 sequence is 13 residues long. Germline CDR1 is SGHTA and CDR2 is FQGNSA. In DNA, the CDR3 is TGTGCCAGCAGGTTCGGGACGGCGGAAAAACTGTTTTTT. It translates to CASRFGTAEKLFF.

This clonotype showed up just a few times. The J gene is TRBJ2-7, the V gene TRBV20-1; D is ambiguous. CDR3 length: 12 amino acids. V dropped 1 base and J dropped 1 base, with 5 bases sitting between them. The germline gives CDR1 DFQATT, CDR2 SNEGSKA (reference sequence). CDR3 DNA sequence: TGCAGTGCTAGAGGGATTTCCTACGAGCAGTACTTC. This gives the protein CSARGISYEQYF.

This chain connects TRBV11-2 to TRBJ2-7; TRBD2 might be the D (6 bases). Trimming shortened V by 5 bases and J by 3 bases, and 17 bases separated the two germline ends. This CDR3 has 15 amino acids. Germline V gene data show CDR1 as SGHAT and CDR2 as FQNNGV. This CDR3 reads CASSLVLGGRYEQYF. The CDR3 DNA is TGTGCCAGCAGCCTAGTATTAGGAGGGCGCTACGAGCAGTACTTC.

At least ten counts were recorded for this clonotype. The chain links TRBV20-1 to TRBJ2-7; TRBD2 aligns across 9 bases. The V gene's germline CDR1 is DFQATT and CDR2 SNEGSKA (reference sequence). The CDR3 loop spans 16 amino acids. The ends lost 5 bases at V and 3 bases at J; junction bases unmatched: 14. The CDR3 nucleotides are TGCAGTGCTTTAGGCACCACGGGACTAGCTGACTACGAGCAGTACTTC. Its translation is CSALGTTGLADYEQYF.

The V gene is TRBV10-3, the J gene TRBJ2-7, with TRBD1 as a possible D gene (6 bases). V was clipped by 9 bases and J by 5 bases, with 14 bases between them. CDR3 size: 12 residues. Germline V gene data show CDR1 as ENHRY and CDR2 as SYGVKD. CDR3 sequence (DNA): TGTGCCATTTCCAGCCGGGACAACGAGCAGTACGTC. Protein product: CAISSRDNEQYV.

The rearrangement joins TRBV30 to TRBJ2-1, with 10 bases lining up with TRBD2. Germline-derived CDR1 and CDR2 are GTSNPN and SVGIG (reference sequence). This CDR3 region has 15 residues. Trimming cost V 5 bases and J 10 bases; bases outside gene matches: 14. The CDR3 loop reads CAWDRLAGLRDEQFF. The CDR3 DNA reads TGTGCCTGGGACAGACTAGCGGGCCTCAGGGACGAGCAGTTCTTC. Complete variable domain (other parts from reference TRBV30 and TRBJ2-1): SQTIHQWPATLVQPVGSPLSLECTVEGTSNPNLYWYRQAAGRGLQLLFYSVGIGQISSEVPQNLSASRPQDRQFILSSKKLLLSDSGFYLCAWDRLAGLRDEQFFGPGTRLTVL.

The table lists this clonotype with a few counts. This chain connects TRBV7-2 to TRBJ1-5; TRBD1 might be the D (5 bases). Deletions cut 4 bases from V and 6 bases from J, with 16 bases between. Germline CDR1 and CDR2: SGHTA and FQGNSA. CDR3 length: 15 residues. The CDR3 is CASSYSSGSAQPQHF. The CDR3 coding sequence is TGTGCCAGCAGCTATAGTTCAGGGTCGGCTCAGCCCCAGCATTTT.

In this sample, this clonotype turned up a few times. The chain has TRBV29-1 and TRBJ2-5; the match to TRBD2 covers 12 bases. Germline lookup yields CDR1 SQVTM and CDR2 ANQGSEA. The J segment lost 3 bases and the V segment lost 8 bases, leaving 4 bases of the junction unmatched. CDR3 length: 13 residues. The CDR3 is CSLRTSGKETQYF. CDR3 nucleotides: TGCAGCCTCCGGACTAGCGGGAAAGAGACCCAGTACTTC.

This clonotype showed up just a few times. The chain has TRBV3-1 and TRBJ2-5; 12 bases are shared with TRBD2. The CDR3 runs to 16 residues. V shed 0 bases, J shed 9 bases, and the junction held 8 bases outside the gene matches. In germline, CDR1 is LGHDT, CDR2 YNNKEL (reference sequence). The CDR3 region is CASSQDYGASGRAQYF. The CDR3 DNA reads as TGTGCCAGCAGCCAAGATTATGGCGCTAGCGGGAGGGCCCAGTACTTC.

CDR3 residues: CASSLVLGGEQFF. In DNA form, the CDR3 reads TGTGCCAGCAGCTTGGTGCTAGGGGGTGAGCAGTTCTTC. The chain links TRBV5-5 to TRBJ2-1; tentative D call: TRBD1 (6 bases). CDR3 length equals 13 residues. Between the trimmed V and J ends, which lost 0 bases and 9 bases, there was a span of 10 bases. Looked up from germline, CDR1 is SGHKS and CDR2 is YYEKEE (reference sequence).

The rearrangement links TRBV20-1 to TRBJ1-1, with D possibly matching TRBD1 (5 bases). Trimming took off 7 bases at V and 1 base at J, with 13 bases between the two ends. Germline CDR1 DFQATT, CDR2 SNEGSKA (reference sequence). CDR3 size: 13 residues. Here the CDR3 DNA reads TGCAGTGGGAGAGGAGGGGCGAACACTGAAGCTTTCTTT. This codes for CSGRGGANTEAFF.

This clonotype has just a few counts. The chain employs TRBV5-1 and TRBJ2-5; no clear D. The CDR3 runs to 14 residues. CDR1 and CDR2 (germline): SGHRS, YFSETQ. V was shortened by 0 bases and J by 1 base, with 7 bases between the two germline ends. In nucleotides, the CDR3 is TGCGCCAGCAGCTTGGAGTCAGCCCAAGAGACCCAGTACTTC. Its protein is CASSLESAQETQYF.

This clonotype was detected only a few times. The chain recombines TRBV12-3 or TRBV12-4 with TRBJ1-4; tentatively, D is TRBD1 (6 bases). Trimming pared 6 bases from V and 7 bases from J, leaving 12 bases between. The CDR3 has 13 residues. The CDR3 sequence: CASSPTGSEKLFF. The CDR3 DNA sequence: TGTGCCAGCAGCCCAACAGGGTCTGAAAAACTGTTTTTT.